One sample yielded the 14 T cell receptor beta chains listed below, sequenced in a study of shared clonotypes between healthy human individuals. Method: immunoSEQ multiplex PCR; TCRdb's copy keeps in-frame clones and lacks some. The data show around 980,000 clones, with around 82% seen just once and around 0.61% held by the top ten. The sequenced sample was memory CD4+ T cells from PBMCs. The subset: CD45RA-negative fraction. The receptors originated from a man aged 18 to 29 in good health. Some clones in this sample may be carry-over from other donors' samples.

This chain uses TRBV11-2 with TRBJ2-3; D is unresolved. Germline V CDR1 and CDR2: SGHAT, FQNNGV. V lost 4 bases and J lost 9, with 8 bases in between. The CDR3 has 11 amino acids. The DNA for the CDR3 is TGTGCCAGCAGCTCCTCACAAACGCAGTATTTT. Its protein product is CASSSSQTQYF.

This clone has just one count. The gene calls are TRBV28 and TRBJ1-1; D gene ambiguous. Per the germline V gene, CDR1 is MDHEN and CDR2 is SYDVKM. This CDR3 is 14 amino acids long. Trimming left V 7 bases short and J 1 base short, with 13 bases between. DNA for the CDR3: TGTGCCAGCACCACACCGAAGGGGAACACTGAAGCTTTCTTT. This translates into CASTTPKGNTEAFF. Supplemented by reference TRBV28 and TRBJ1-1, the full variable domain reads DVKVTQSSRYLVKRTGEKVFLECVQDMDHENMFWYRQDPGLGLRLIYFSYDVKMKEKGDIPEGYSVSREKKERFSLILESASTNQTSMYLCASTTPKGNTEAFFGQGTRLTVV.

A single count supports this clone. This specimen includes other DNA sequences encoding the same CDR3. The chain joins TRBV10-3 to TRBJ1-5, with D uncertain. Trimming removed 4 bases at V and 5 bases at J, with 12 bases between. Germline CDR1 reads ENHRY; CDR2 reads SYGVKD. The CDR3 is made up of 14 amino acids. CDR3 in DNA: TGTGCCATCAGTGTAATGGGTACGGATCAGCCCCAGCATTTT. It specifies CAISVMGTDQPQHF.

V and J are TRBV5-1 and TRBJ2-1; D not resolved. CDR1 is SGHRS and CDR2 is YFSETQ in the germline V gene. V lost 4 bases to trimming and J lost 0 bases, with 11 bases between them. This CDR3 is 15 amino acids long. The CDR3 sequence: CASSQTPSSYNEQFF. For the CDR3, the DNA is TGCGCCAGCAGCCAGACTCCTAGCTCCTACAATGAGCAGTTCTTC.

The chain couples TRBV18 to TRBJ2-2, with TRBD1 matching over 9 bases. Germline trimming cut 3 bases from V and 5 bases from J; bases unmatched to any gene: 4. The CDR3 covers 15 residues. The germline V gene has CDR1 KGHSH and CDR2 LQKENI. The CDR3 DNA reads as TGTGCCAGCTCACCGCTCGGGACAGGGACCGGGGAGCTGTTTTTT. Translation gives CASSPLGTGTGELFF. Looking up the rest from reference TRBV18 and TRBJ2-2 gives the full variable domain: NAGVMQNPRHLVRRRGQEARLRCSPMKGHSHVYWYRQLPEEGLKFMVYLQKENIIDESGMPKERFSAEFPKEGPSILRIQQVVRGDSAAYFCASSPLGTGTGELFFGEGSRLTVL.

Comments on this clone: A far larger clone is only one base removed, so a read error is likely. The chain joins TRBV5-1 to TRBJ1-4; D may be TRBD1 (5 bases). The V end lost 5 bases, the J end lost 4 bases, and 12 bases lay between the germline ends. The CDR3 totals 14 residues. Per the germline V gene, CDR1 is SGHRS and CDR2 is YFSETQ. In DNA, the CDR3 is TGCGCCAGCAGAGAGGCAGGGTTTAATGAAAAACTGTTTTTT. This encodes CASREAGFNEKLFF.

The chain carries TRBV5-1 and TRBJ2-3; TRBD1 matches 10 bases. J lost 4 bases, V lost 3 bases, and 11 bases had no gene match. The CDR3 is 17 residues long. Germline CDR1 and CDR2: SGHRS and YFSETQ. The CDR3 region is CASSSSPPGQGPDTQYF. CDR3 in DNA: TGCGCCAGCAGCTCTTCCCCTCCGGGACAGGGGCCAGATACGCAGTATTTT.

The CDR3 DNA sequence: TGTGCCAGCAGCCCACTAGCGAGTACCTACGAGCAGTACTTC. Translation: CASSPLASTYEQYF. The chain couples TRBV7-2 to TRBJ2-7; 7 positions agree with TRBD2. The CDR3 sequence is 14 residues long. Germline assignment: CDR1 SGHTA and CDR2 FQGNSA. The junction had 6 bases not matched to a gene; V was cut back by 5 bases and J by 2 bases.

V gene TRBV29-1 combines with J gene TRBJ2-5; D remains ambiguous. With the DNA end fitting TRBJ2-7 better, the J assignment may be wrong. CDR1 SQVTM and CDR2 ANQGSEA come from the germline V gene. The CDR3 spans 12 residues. CDR3 residues: CSVLGMSYEQYF. In DNA, the CDR3 is TGCAGCGTGCTAGGTATGTCCTACGAGCAGTACTTC.

The gene calls are TRBV28 and TRBJ1-4, with a weak D call TRBD1 (5 bases). Per germline, CDR1 MDHEN and CDR2 SYDVKM. Trimming took off 3 bases at V and 8 bases at J, with 16 bases between the two ends. The length of the CDR3 is 15 residues. For the CDR3, the DNA is TGTGCCAGCAGTTTTCTAGGGACCAGATCCGAAAAACTGTTTTTT. Its translation is CASSFLGTRSEKLFF.

The genes are TRBV11-2 and TRBJ2-1; TRBD2 matches at 9 bases. The germline gives CDR1 SGHAT, CDR2 FQNNGV. V dropped 5 bases and J dropped 10; count of bases not matched to a gene: 9. There are 14 residues in the CDR3. This CDR3 reads CASSPVAGAGEQFF. CDR3 coding DNA: TGTGCCAGCAGCCCCGTAGCGGGAGCGGGCGAGCAGTTCTTC.

The chain is built from TRBV11-3 and TRBJ2-1; D might be TRBD1 (5 bases). The germline V and J ends were trimmed by 5 bases and 2 bases, with 16 bases remaining between them. The CDR3 spans 16 residues. Germline V gene data show CDR1 as SGHNT and CDR2 as YENEEA. The CDR3 spells CASSPTDTLTYNEQFF. CDR3 nucleotide sequence: TGTGCCAGCAGCCCGACGGACACGCTTACCTACAATGAGCAGTTCTTC.

The rearrangement joins TRBV11-2 to TRBJ2-7; possible D gene TRBD1, 6 bases. CDR3 length: 13 amino acids. Germline CDR1 is SGHAT and CDR2 is FQNNGV. Trimming removed 6 bases at V and 4 bases at J, with 13 bases between. The CDR3 DNA sequence: TGTGCCAGCAGGGCCAACAGGGTTTACGAGCAGTACTTC. This translates into CASRANRVYEQYF.

Remarks on this clone: This may come from a read error, since a much larger clone is one base off. The final CDR3 position lacks the conserved phenylalanine or tryptophan, pointing to a likely read error. The V and J genes are TRBV20-1 and TRBJ1-1; tentatively, D is TRBD1 (5 bases). The CDR3 is 11 residues long. The germline gives CDR1 DFQATT, CDR2 SNEGSKA (reference sequence). CDR3 protein: CRGGASTEAFI. CDR3 sequence (DNA): TGCAGGGGGGGTGCGAGCACTGAAGCTTTCATT.